This T cell receptor beta chain originates from a study of blood T cell repertoires in COVID-19. Germline V gene lookup returns CDR1 GTSNPN and CDR2 SVGIG (reference sequence). The V and J ends lost 4 bases and 8 bases respectively, with 15 bases between them. The CDR3 is made up of 14 amino acids. Profiled with immunoSEQ multiplex PCR; TCRdb holds only in-frame clones, not every one. The sample lists about 140,000 clones, 85% occurring once. What was sequenced was PBMCs or T cells enriched from blood (not recorded which). The chain employs TRBV30 and TRBJ1-6; TRBD1 is a possible D gene (5 bases). This receptor was obtained from a woman between 40 and 55 years old who had recovered from COVID-19. The CDR3 DNA reads as TGTGCCTGGAATTCAGGGCAGGTAGATTCACCCCTCCACTTT. It specifies CAWNSGQVDSPLHF.